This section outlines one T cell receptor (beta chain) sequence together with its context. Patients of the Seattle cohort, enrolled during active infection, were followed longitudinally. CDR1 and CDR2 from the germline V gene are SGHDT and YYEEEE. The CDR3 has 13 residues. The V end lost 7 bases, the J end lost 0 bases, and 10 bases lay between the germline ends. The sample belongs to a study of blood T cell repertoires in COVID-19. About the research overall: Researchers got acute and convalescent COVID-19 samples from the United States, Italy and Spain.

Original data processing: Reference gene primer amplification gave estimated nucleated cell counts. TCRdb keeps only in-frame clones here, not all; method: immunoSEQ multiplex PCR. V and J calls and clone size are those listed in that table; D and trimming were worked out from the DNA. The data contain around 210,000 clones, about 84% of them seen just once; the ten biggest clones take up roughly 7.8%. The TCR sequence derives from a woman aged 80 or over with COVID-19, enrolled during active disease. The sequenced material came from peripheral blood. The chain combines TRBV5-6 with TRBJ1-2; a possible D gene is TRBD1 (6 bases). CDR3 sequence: CASLTGTNYGYTF. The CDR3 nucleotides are TGTGCCAGCCTAACAGGGACTAACTATGGCTACACCTTC.